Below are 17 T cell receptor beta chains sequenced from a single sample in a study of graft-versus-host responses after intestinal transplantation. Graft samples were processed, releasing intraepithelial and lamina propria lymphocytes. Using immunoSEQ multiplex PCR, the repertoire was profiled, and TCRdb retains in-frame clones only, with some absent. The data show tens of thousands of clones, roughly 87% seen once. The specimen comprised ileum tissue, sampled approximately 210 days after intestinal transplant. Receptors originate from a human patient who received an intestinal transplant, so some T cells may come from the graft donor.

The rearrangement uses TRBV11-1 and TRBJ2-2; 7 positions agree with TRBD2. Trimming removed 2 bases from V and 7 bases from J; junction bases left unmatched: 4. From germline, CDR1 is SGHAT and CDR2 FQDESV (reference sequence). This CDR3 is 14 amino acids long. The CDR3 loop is CASSLITGGGELFF. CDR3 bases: TGTGCCAGCAGCTTAATTACGGGGGGCGGGGAGCTGTTTTTT.

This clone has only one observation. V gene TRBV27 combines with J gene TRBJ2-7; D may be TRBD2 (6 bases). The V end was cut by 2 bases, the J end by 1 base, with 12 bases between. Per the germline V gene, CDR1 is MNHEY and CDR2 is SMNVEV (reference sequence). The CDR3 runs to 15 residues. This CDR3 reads CASSLQGGDSYEQYF. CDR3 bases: TGTGCCAGCAGTTTACAGGGCGGGGATTCCTACGAGCAGTACTTC.

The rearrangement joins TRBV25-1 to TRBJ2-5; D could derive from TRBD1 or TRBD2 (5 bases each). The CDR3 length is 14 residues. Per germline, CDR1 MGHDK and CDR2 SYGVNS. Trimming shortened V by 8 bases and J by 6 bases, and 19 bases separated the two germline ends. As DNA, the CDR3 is TGTGCCAGCGGACAACCGGGGCTACATAAGACCCAGTACTTC. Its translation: CASGQPGLHKTQYF. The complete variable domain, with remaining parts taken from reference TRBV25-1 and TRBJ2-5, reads EADIYQTPRYLVIGTGKKITLECSQTMGHDKMYWYQQDPGMELHLIHYSYGVNSTEKGDLSSESTVSRIRTEHFPLTLESARPSHTSQYLCASGQPGLHKTQYFGPGTRLLVL.

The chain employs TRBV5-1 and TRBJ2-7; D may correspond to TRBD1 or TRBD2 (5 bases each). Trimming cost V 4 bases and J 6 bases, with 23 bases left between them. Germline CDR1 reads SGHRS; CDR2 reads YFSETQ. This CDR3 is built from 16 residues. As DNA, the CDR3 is TGCGCCAGCAGCCCAATAACCGGGACCCCAACCCGCGAGCAGTACTTC. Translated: CASSPITGTPTREQYF.

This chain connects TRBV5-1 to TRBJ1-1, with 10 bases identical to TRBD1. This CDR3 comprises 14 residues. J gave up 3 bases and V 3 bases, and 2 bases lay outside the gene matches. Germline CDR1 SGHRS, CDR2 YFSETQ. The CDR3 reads CASSSGTGDTEAFF. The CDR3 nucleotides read TGCGCCAGCAGCTCCGGGACAGGGGACACTGAAGCTTTCTTT.

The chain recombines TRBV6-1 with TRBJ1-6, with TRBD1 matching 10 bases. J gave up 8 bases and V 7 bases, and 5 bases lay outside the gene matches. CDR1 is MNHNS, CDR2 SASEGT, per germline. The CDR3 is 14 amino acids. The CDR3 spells CASKFGTGDSPLHF. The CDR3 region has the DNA TGTGCCAGCAAATTCGGGACAGGGGATTCACCCCTCCACTTT.

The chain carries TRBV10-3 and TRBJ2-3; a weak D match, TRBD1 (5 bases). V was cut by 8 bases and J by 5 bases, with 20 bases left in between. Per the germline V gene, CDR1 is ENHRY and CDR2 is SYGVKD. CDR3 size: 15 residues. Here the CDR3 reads CAIGKHGAMGDTQYF. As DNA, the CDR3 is TGTGCCATCGGCAAACATGGGGCTATGGGAGATACGCAGTATTTT.

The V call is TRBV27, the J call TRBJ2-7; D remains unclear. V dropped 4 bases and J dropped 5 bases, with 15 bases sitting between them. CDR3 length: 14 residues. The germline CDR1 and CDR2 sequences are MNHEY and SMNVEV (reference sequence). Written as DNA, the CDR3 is TGTGCCAGCAGTTATGCTTCCCTAAGTCACGAGCAGTACTTC. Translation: CASSYASLSHEQYF.

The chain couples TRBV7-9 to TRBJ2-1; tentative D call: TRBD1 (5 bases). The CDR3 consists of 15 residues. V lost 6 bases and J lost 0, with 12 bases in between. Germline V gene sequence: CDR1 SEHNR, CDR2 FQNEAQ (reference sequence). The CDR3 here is CASRFSGASYNEQFF. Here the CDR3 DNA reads TGTGCCAGCAGGTTCTCTGGGGCCTCCTACAATGAGCAGTTCTTC.

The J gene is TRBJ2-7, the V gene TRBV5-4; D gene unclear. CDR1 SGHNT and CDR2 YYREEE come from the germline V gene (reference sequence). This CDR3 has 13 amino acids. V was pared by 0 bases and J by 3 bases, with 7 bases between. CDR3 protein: CASSLGVSYEQYF. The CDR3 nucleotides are TGTGCCAGCAGCTTGGGGGTAAGCTACGAGCAGTACTTC. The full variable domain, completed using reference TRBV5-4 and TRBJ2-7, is ETGVTQSPTHLIKTRGQQVTLRCSSQSGHNTVSWYQQALGQGPQFIFQYYREEENGRGNFPPRFSGLQFPNYSSELNVNALELDDSALYLCASSLGVSYEQYFGPGTRLTVT.

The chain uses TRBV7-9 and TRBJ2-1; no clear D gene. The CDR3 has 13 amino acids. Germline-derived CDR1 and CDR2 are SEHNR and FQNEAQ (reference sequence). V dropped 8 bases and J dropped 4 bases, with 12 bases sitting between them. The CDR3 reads CASGAQIYNEQFF. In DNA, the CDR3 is TGTGCCAGCGGTGCCCAAATATACAATGAGCAGTTCTTC.

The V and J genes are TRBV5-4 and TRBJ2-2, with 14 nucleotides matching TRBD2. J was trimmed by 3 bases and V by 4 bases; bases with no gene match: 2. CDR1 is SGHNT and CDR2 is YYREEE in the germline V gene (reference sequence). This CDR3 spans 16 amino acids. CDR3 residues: CASSPTSGGDTGELFF. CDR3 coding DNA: TGTGCCAGCAGCCCGACTAGCGGGGGGGACACCGGGGAGCTGTTTTTT.

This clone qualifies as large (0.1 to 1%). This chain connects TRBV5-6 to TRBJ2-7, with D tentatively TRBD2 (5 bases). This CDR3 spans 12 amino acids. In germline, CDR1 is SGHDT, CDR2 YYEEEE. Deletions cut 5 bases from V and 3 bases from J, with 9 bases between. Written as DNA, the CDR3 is TGTGCCAGCAGGGCGGGCAACTACGAGCAGTACTTC. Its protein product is CASRAGNYEQYF.

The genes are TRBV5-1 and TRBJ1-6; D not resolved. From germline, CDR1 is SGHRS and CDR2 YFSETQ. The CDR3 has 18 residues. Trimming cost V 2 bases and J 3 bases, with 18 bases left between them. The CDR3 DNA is TGCGCCAGCAGCTTACTCCCTCACGAAACCATCTATAATTCACCCCTCCACTTT. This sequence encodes CASSLLPHETIYNSPLHF.

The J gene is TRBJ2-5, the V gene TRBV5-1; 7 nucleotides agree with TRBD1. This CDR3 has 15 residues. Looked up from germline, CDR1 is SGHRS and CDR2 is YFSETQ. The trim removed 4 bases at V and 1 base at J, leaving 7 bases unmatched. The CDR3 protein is CASSPLGQVQETQYF. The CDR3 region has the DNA TGCGCCAGCAGCCCCCTCGGACAGGTCCAAGAGACCCAGTACTTC.

The CDR3 nucleotides are TGCGCCAGCAGCCCCAGGGGAGGTAAGTTGAGGGCGGACAATGAGCAGTTCTTC. This gives the protein CASSPRGGKLRADNEQFF. The J gene is TRBJ2-1, the V gene TRBV5-1, with D perhaps matching TRBD1 or TRBD2 (6 bases each). The CDR3 totals 18 residues. V lost 4 bases, J lost 5 bases, and 25 bases lay in between. Germline V CDR1 and CDR2: SGHRS, YFSETQ. The complete variable domain, with remaining parts taken from reference TRBV5-1 and TRBJ2-1, reads KAGVTQTPRYLIKTRGQQVTLSCSPISGHRSVSWYQQTPGQGLQFLFEYFSETQRNKGNFPGRFSGRQFSNSRSEMNVSTLELGDSALYLCASSPRGGKLRADNEQFFGPGTRLTVL.

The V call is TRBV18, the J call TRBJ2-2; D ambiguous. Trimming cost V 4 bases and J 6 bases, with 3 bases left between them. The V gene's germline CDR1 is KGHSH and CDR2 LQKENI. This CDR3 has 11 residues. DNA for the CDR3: TGTGCCAGCTCACTCTCCGGGGAGCTGTTTTTT. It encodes CASSLSGELFF.